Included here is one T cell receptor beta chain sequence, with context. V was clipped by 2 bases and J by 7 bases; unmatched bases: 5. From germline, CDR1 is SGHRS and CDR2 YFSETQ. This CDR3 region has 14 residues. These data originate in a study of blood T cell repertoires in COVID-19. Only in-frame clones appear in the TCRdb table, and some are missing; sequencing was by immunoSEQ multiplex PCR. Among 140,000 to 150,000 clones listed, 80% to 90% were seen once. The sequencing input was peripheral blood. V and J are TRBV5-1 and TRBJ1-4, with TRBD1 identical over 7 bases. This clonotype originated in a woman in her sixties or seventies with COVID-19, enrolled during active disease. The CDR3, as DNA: TGCGCCAGCAGCTTAAGACAGGGAGGTGAAAAACTGTTTTTT. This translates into CASSLRQGGEKLFF.